This T cell receptor (beta chain) appears in the sequencing data of a study of T cell responses to AZD1222 COVID-19 vaccine. As to this clone: Its antigen is unidentified.

Findings and limits, study-wide: No day 14 peak samples; only post-peak repertoires were characterized. Spike-specific TCR breadth and depth went up after people got two AZD1222 doses. There were vaccine-associated CD4 TCRs across spike, dominant at 160-218 and 743-854.

The CDR3 contains 15 residues. CDR1 is LNHDA and CDR2 is SQIVND in the germline V gene (reference sequence). J was trimmed by 2 bases and V by 8 bases; bases with no gene match: 8. TCRdb's copy holds only in-frame clones and misses some; the assay was immunoSEQ multiplex PCR. The table lists 110,000 to 150,000 clones, more than 80% of them singletons. Specimen: peripheral blood, collected on day 0 of MenACWY control vaccination. The J gene is TRBJ1-4, the V gene TRBV19, with 7 nucleotides matching TRBD1. The receptor was derived from an adult in good health. This CDR3 is CASSDLQGTNEKLFF. CDR3 nucleotide sequence: TGTGCCAGTTCGGACTTACAGGGGACTAATGAAAAACTGTTTTTT.